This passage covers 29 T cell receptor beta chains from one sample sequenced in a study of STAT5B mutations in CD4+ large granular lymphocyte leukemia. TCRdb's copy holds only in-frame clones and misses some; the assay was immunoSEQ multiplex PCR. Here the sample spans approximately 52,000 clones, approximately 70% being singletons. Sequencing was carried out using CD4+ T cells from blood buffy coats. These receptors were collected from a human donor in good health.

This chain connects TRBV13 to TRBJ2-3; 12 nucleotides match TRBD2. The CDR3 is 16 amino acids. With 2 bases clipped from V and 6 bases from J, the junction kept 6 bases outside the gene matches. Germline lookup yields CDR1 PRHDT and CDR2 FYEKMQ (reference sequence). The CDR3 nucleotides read TGTGCCAGCAGCTTACGGACTAGCGGGGTGGGGGATACGCAGTATTTT. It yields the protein CASSLRTSGVGDTQYF. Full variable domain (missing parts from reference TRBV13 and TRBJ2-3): AAGVIQSPRHLIKEKRETATLKCYPIPRHDTVYWYQQGPGQDPQFLISFYEKMQSDKGSIPDRFSAQQFSDYHSELNMSSLELGDSALYFCASSLRTSGVGDTQYFGPGTRLTVL.

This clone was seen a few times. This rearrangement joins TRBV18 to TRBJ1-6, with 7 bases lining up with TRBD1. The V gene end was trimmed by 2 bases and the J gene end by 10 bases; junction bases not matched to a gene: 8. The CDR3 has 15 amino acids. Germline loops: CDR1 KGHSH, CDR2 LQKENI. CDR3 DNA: TGTGCCAGCTCACCAGAGGGGGCTTGGGGATCACCCCTCCACTTT. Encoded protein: CASSPEGAWGSPLHF.

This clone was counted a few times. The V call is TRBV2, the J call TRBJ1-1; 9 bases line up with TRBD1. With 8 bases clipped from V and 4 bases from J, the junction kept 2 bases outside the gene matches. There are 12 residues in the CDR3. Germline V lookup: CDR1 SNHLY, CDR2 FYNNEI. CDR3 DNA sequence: TGTGCCAGCGGGACAGGGCTCACTGAAGCTTTCTTT. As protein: CASGTGLTEAFF.

Written as DNA, the CDR3 is TGTGCCAGTAGTATAGATCAAGGGCGGTTCGGGGGCTACACCTTC. The encoded protein is CASSIDQGRFGGYTF. The chain employs TRBV19 and TRBJ1-2, with D unresolved. The CDR3 is 15 amino acids. Germline-derived CDR1 and CDR2 are LNHDA and SQIVND (reference sequence). The V end was cut by 0 bases, the J end by 8 bases, with 16 bases between.

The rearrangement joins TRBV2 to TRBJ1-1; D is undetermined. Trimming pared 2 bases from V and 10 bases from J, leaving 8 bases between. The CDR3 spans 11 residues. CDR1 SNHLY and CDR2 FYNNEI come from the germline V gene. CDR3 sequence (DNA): TGTGCCAGCAGTGAACCCCCGGCAGCTTTCTTT. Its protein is CASSEPPAAFF.

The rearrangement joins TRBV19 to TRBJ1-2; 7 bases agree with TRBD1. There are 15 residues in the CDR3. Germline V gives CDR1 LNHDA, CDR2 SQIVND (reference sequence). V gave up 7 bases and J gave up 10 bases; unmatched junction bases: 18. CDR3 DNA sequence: TGTGCCAGTACCCCGATTGGGGGGACAGCCACCGCCTACACCTTC. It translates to CASTPIGGTATAYTF.

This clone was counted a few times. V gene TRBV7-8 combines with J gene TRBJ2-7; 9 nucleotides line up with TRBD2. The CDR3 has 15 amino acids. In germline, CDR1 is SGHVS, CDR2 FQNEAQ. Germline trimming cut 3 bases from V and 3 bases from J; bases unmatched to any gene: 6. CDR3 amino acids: CASSFALAGIYEQYF. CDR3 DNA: TGTGCCAGCAGCTTCGCCCTAGCGGGGATCTACGAGCAGTACTTC.

The CDR3 DNA reads TGTGCCAGCTCACCATTGCGGGGGGCCATGAACACCGGGGAGCTGTTTTTT. This sequence encodes CASSPLRGAMNTGELFF. The chain recombines TRBV18 with TRBJ2-2, with 8 bases matching TRBD2. Germline lookup yields CDR1 KGHSH and CDR2 LQKENI. This CDR3 region has 17 residues. Trimming at V came to 2 bases and at J to 1 base, leaving 6 bases not matched to a gene.

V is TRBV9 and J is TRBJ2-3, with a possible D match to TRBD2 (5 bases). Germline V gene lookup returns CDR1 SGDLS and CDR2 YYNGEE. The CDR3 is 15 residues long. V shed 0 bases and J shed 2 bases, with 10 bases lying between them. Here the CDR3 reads CASSVAAVHTDTQYF. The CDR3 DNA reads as TGTGCCAGCAGCGTAGCAGCGGTGCACACAGATACGCAGTATTTT.

The CDR3 DNA sequence: TGCACCAGCAGCCAAGGGAGCCCACGGACTAGCGGGGGGCCCAGCTCCTACGAGCAGTACGTC. It codes for CTSSQGSPRTSGGPSSYEQYV. This sequence joins TRBV1 and TRBJ2-7; the table calls TRBD2, which could not be checked here. TRBV1 is a pseudogene segment. This CDR3 spans 21 amino acids.

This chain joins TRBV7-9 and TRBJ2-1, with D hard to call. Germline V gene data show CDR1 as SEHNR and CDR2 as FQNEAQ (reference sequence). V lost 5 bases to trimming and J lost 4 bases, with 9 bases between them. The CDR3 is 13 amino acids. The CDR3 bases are TGTGCCAGCAGCCCCGACTCTTACAATGAGCAGTTCTTC. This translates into CASSPDSYNEQFF.

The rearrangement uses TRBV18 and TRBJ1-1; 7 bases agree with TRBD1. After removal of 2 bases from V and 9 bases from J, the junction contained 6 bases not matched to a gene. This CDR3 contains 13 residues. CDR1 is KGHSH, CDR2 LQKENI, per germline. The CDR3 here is CASSPEGAGKAFF. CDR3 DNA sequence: TGTGCCAGCTCACCAGAGGGGGCGGGTAAAGCTTTCTTT.

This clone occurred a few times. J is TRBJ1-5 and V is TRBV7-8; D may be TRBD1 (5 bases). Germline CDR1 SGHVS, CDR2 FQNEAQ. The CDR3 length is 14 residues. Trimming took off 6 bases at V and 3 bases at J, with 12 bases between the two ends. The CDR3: CASSRGTYNQPQHF. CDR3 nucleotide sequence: TGTGCCAGCAGTCGTGGGACTTACAATCAGCCCCAGCATTTT. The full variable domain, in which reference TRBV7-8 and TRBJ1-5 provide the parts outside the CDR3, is GAGVSQSPRYKVAKRGQDVALRCDPISGHVSLFWYQQALGQGPEFLTYFQNEAQLDKSGLPSDRFFAERPEGSVSTLKIQRTQQEDSAVYLCASSRGTYNQPQHFGDGTRLSIL.

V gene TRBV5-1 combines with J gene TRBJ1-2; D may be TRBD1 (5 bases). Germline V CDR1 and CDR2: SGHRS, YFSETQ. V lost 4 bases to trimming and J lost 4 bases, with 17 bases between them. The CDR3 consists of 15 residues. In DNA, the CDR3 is TGCGCCAGCAGCCCTATCGGACAAACGAGCTATGGCTACACCTTC. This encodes CASSPIGQTSYGYTF.

CDR3 DNA: TGTGCCATCATCCAGGCGACGAGCTCCTACGAGCAGTACTTC. Translated, it gives CAIIQATSSYEQYF. This chain connects TRBV10-3 to TRBJ2-7; D gene uncertain. Germline V CDR1 and CDR2: ENHRY, SYGVKD. CDR3 length: 14 amino acids. The V gene lost 7 bases and the J gene lost 0 bases, with 13 bases spanning the gap.

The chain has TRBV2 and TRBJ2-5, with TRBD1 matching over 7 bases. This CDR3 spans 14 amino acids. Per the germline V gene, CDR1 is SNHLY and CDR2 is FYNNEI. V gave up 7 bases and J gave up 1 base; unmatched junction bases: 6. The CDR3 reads CASNEGAGQETQYF. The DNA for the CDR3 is TGTGCCAGCAACGAGGGGGCAGGCCAAGAGACCCAGTACTTC.

CDR3 bases: TGTGCCAGCAGCTCTAGCGGGGGGTACGAGCAGTACTTC. This encodes CASSSSGGYEQYF. The chain has TRBV7-2 and TRBJ2-7; TRBD2 agrees at 11 bases. There are 13 residues in the CDR3. Germline loops: CDR1 SGHTA, CDR2 FQGNSA. The V and J ends lost 4 bases and 4 bases, in that order; junction bases with no gene match: 0.

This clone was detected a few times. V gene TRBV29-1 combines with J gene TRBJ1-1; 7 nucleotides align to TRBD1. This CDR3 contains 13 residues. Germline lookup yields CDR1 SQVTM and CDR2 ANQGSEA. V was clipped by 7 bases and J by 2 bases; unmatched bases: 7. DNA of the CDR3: TGCAGCGCGTACAGGGGAGGAAACACTGAAGCTTTCTTT. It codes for CSAYRGGNTEAFF.

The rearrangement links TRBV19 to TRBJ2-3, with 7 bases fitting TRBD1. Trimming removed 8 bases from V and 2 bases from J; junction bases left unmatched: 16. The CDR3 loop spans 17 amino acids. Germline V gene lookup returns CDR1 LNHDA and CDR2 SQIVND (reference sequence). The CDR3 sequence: CASRPGTAKVDTDTQYF. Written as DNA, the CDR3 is TGTGCCAGTCGACCGGGGACAGCCAAGGTCGACACAGATACGCAGTATTTT.

The CDR3 loop reads CASSEQRGDTQYF. DNA of the CDR3: TGTGCCAGCAGTGAACAGCGGGGAGACACGCAGTATTTT. This sequence joins TRBV2 and TRBJ2-3, with 7 bases identical to TRBD2. Germline values: CDR1 SNHLY, CDR2 FYNNEI. This CDR3 region has 13 residues. Trimming at V came to 2 bases and at J to 9 bases, leaving 5 bases not matched to a gene. Looking up the rest from reference TRBV2 and TRBJ2-3 gives the full variable domain: EPEVTQTPSHQVTQMGQEVILRCVPISNHLYFYWYRQILGQKVEFLVSFYNNEISEKSEIFDDQFSVERPDGSNFTLKIRSTKLEDSAMYFCASSEQRGDTQYFGPGTRLTVL.

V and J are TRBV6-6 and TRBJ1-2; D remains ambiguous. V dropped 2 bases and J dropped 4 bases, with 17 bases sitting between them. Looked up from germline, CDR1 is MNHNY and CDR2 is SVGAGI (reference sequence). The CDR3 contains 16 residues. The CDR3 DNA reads TGTGCCAGCAGTTACGACGGGCAGAGGGAACCCTATGGCTACACCTTC. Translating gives CASSYDGQREPYGYTF.

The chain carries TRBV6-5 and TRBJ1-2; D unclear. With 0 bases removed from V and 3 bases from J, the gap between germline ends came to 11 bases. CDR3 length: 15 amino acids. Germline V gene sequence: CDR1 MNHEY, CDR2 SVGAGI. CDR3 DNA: TGTGCCAGCAGTTACTCGACCCGGCTTGACTATGGCTACACCTTC. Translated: CASSYSTRLDYGYTF.

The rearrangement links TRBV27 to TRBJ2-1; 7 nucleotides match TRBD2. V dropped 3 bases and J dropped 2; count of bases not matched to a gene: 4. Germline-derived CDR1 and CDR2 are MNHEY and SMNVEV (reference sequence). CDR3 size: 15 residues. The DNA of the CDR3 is TGTGCCAGCAGTTTCCCGGGGGGAACCTACAATGAGCAGTTCTTC. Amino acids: CASSFPGGTYNEQFF.

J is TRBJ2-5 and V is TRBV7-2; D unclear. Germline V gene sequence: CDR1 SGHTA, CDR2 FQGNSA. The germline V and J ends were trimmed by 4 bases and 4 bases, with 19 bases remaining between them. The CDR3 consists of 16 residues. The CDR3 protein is CASSSVGFGPGETQYF. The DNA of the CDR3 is TGTGCCAGCAGCTCCGTAGGTTTCGGCCCAGGAGAGACCCAGTACTTC.

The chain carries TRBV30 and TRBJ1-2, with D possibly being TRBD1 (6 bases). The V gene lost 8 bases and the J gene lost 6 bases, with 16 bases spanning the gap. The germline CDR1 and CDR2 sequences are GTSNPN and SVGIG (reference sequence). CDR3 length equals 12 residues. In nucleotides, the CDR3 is TGTGCCGGAAATATAGGGGGGGATGGCTACACCTTC. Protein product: CAGNIGGDGYTF.

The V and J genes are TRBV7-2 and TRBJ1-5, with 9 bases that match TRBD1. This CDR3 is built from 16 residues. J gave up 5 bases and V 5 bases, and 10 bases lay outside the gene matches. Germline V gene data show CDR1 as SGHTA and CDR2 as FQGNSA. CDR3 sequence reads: CASSPGGTGTYQPQHF. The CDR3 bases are TGTGCCAGCAGCCCAGGTGGGACAGGGACTTATCAGCCCCAGCATTTT.

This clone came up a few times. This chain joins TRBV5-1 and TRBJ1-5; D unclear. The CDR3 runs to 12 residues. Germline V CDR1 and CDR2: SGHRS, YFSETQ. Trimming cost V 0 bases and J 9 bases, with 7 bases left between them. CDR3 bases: TGCGCCAGCAGCTTGGAGGGAGGGCCCCAGCATTTT. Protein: CASSLEGGPQHF.

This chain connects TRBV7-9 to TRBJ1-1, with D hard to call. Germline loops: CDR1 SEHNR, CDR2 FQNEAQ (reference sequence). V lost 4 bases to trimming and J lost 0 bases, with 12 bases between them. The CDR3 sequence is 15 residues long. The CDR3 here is CASSSQPEMNTEAFF. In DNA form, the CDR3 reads TGTGCCAGCAGCTCCCAACCAGAGATGAACACTGAAGCTTTCTTT.

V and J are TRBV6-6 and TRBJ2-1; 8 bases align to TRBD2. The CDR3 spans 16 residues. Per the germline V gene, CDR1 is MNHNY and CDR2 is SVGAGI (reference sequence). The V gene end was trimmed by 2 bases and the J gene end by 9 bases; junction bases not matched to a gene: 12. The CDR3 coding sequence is TGTGCCAGCAGTTACGTGGGCGGGGGGAAGGATATTGAGCAGTTCTTC. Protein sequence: CASSYVGGGKDIEQFF.